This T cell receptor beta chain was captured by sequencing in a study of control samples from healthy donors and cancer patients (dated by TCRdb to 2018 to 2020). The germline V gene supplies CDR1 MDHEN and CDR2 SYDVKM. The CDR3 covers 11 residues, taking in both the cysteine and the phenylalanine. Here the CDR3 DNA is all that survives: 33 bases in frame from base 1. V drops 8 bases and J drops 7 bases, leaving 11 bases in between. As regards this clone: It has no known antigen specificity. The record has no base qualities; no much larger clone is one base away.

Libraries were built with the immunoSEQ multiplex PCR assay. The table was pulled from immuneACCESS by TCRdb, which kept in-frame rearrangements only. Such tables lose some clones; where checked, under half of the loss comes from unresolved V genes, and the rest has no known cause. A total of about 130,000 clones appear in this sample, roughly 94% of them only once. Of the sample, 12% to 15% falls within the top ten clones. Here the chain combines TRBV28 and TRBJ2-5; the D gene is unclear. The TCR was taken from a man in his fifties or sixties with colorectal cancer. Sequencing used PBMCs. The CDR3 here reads CASSSLGTQYF. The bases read TGTGCCAGCTCTTCTTTGGGGACCCAGTACTTC.